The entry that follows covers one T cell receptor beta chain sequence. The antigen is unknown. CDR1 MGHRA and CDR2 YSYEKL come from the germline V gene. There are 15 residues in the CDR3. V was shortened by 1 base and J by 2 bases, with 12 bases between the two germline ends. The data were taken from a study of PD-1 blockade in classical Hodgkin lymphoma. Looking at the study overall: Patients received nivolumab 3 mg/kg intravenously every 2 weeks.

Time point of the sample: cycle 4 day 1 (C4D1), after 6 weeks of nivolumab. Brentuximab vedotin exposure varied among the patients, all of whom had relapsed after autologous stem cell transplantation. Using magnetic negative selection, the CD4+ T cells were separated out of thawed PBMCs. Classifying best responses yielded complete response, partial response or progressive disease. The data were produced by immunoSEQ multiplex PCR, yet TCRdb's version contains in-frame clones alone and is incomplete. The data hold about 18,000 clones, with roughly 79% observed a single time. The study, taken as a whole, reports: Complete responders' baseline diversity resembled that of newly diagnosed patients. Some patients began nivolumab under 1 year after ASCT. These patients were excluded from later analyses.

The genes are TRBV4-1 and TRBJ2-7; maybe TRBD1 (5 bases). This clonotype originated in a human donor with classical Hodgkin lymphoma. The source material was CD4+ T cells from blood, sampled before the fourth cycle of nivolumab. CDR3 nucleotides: TGCGCCAGCAGCCAAGTGATGGCAGGGACCTACGAGCAGTACTTC. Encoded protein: CASSQVMAGTYEQYF.